This is a list of T cell receptor beta chains from one sample in a study of T-cell memory formation after mild COVID-19. TCRdb processed the 5' RACE reads anew with MiXCR; each CDR3 protein has one entry. The table includes 90,000 to 130,000 distinct CDR3 sequences, about 18% detected once. The sequenced material came from PBMCs or a T cell subset sorted from them (not recorded which). These receptors were obtained from a man between 18 and 29 years old who had mild COVID-19 (a few samples of this study predate the infection). Cell type and time point are not known. Each CDR3 is given with its conserved first and last residue. A D gene is named only where the DNA matches it firmly. Expanded clones get a size class; other rows say once, few or many, or leave the size out.

>TRBV20-1|TRBJ1-5|TRBD1|NA
TGCAGTGCTAGAGATCGGACAGGGCATCAGCCCCAGCATTTT
CSARDRTGHQPQHF
>TRBV7-9|TRBJ1-1|NA|few
TGTGCCAGCAGCCGGGACGGCGCTGGCGAAGCTTTCTTT
CASSRDGAGEAFF
>TRBV5-1|TRBJ2-1|NA|many
TGCGCCAGCAGCTTGGTATACAATGAGCAGTTCTTC
CASSLVYNEQFF
>TRBV7-2|TRBJ2-2|TRBD2|NA
TGTGCCAGCAGCTTAATAGCGGGGGATTACACCGGGGAGCTGTTTTTT
CASSLIAGDYTGELFF
>TRBV5-1|TRBJ1-3|NA|NA
TGCGCCAGCAGCTTGGCCGGCCCGGGGAACACCATATATTTT
CASSLAGPGNTIYF
>TRBV7-2|TRBJ2-1|NA|few
TGTGCCAGCAGCTTAGTACAGGGTTGTGATGAGCAGTTCTTC
CASSLVQGCDEQFF
>TRBV12-3/TRBV12-4|TRBJ2-3|TRBD1|few
TGTGCCAGCAGTTTAGAGCGGACAGGAACTCGCAGAGATACGCAGTATTTT
CASSLERTGTRRDTQYF
>TRBV25-1|TRBJ2-7|NA|NA
TGTGCCAGCAGTTTCCCCGGACCCTCCTACGAGCAGTACTTC
CASSFPGPSYEQYF
>TRBV6-6|TRBJ2-1|NA|NA
TGTGCCAGCAGTTACCCCCAGAATGAGCAGTTCTTC
CASSYPQNEQFF
>TRBV15|TRBJ1-4|NA|few
TGTGCCACCAGCAGAGACAGGACCTTTGAAAAACTGTTTTTT
CATSRDRTFEKLFF
>TRBV5-4|TRBJ2-2|TRBD2|NA
TGTGCCAGCAGCCCCCCCGTGCGGGGGGGAAAAACCGGGGAGCTGTTTTTT
CASSPPVRGGKTGELFF
>TRBV10-3|TRBJ2-3|TRBD2|few
TGTGCCATCAGTAACCTAGCGGGACCCACAGATACGCAGTATTTT
CAISNLAGPTDTQYF
>TRBV11-1|TRBJ2-5|NA|NA
TGTGCCAGCGCATGGGGCGTAGTCCAAGAGACCCAGTACTTC
CASAWGVVQETQYF
>TRBV7-2|TRBJ2-1|TRBD2|NA
TGTGCCAGCAGCTTAGAGCCCTCCACTAGCGGGGGTGGGAATGAGCAGTTCTTC
CASSLEPSTSGGGNEQFF
>TRBV5-1|TRBJ2-1|NA|few
TGCGCCAGCTCCGTGGATTCAGGCGACCTTTTCTCCTACAATGAGCAGTTCTTC
CASSVDSGDLFSYNEQFF
>TRBV4-3|TRBJ2-1|TRBD2|NA
TGCGCCAGCAGCCCGACTAGCGGGTACAATGAGCAGTTCTTC
CASSPTSGYNEQFF
>TRBV6-2/TRBV6-3|TRBJ2-1|TRBD2|few
TGTGCCAGCAGTTATATGCGGGGGGCTCATAACAATGAGCAGTTCTTC
CASSYMRGAHNNEQFF
>TRBV20-1|TRBJ2-6|NA|few
TGCAGTGCTAGACCGACACTCTCTGGGGCCAACGTCCTGACTTTC
CSARPTLSGANVLTF
>TRBV20-1|TRBJ2-3|TRBD2|few
TGCAGTGCTAGAGATAGCGGCCGGGGGGGCTTGGATACGCAGTATTTT
CSARDSGRGGLDTQYF
>TRBV5-1|TRBJ2-2|NA|medium-sized
TGCGCCAGCAGCTTGGCGTCCACCGGGGAGCTGTTTTTT
CASSLASTGELFF
>TRBV7-2|TRBJ2-1|TRBD2|many
TGTGCCAGCAGCTTAGTGCGGGGGGGCCAATACAATGAGCAGTTCTTC
CASSLVRGGQYNEQFF
>TRBV6-2/TRBV6-3|TRBJ2-5|NA|few
TGTGCCAGCAGTTACGGACGGGGTTTGAGGGAGACCCAGTACTTC
CASSYGRGLRETQYF
>TRBV7-9|TRBJ1-2|NA|NA
TGTGCCAGCAGCTTATCAGTCTTGGCGAACTATGGCTACACCTTC
CASSLSVLANYGYTF
>TRBV11-2|TRBJ2-2|TRBD2|NA
TGTGCCAGCAGCCCGGGACTAGCGGGGAGATACACCGGGGAGCTGTTTTTT
CASSPGLAGRYTGELFF
>TRBV18|TRBJ1-1|NA|few
TGTGCCAGCTCACCCTTGGGAGGCGTCGACACTGAAGCTTTCTTT
CASSPLGGVDTEAFF
>TRBV5-1|TRBJ2-5|NA|few
TGCGCCAGCAGCTTTTTCAGCGGTGGGCGGGAGACCCAGTACTTC
CASSFFSGGRETQYF
>TRBV7-8|TRBJ2-3|NA|few
TGTGCCAGCAGCGGAGGAATGGGTGCCACCACTGTTCGAGCGCAGTATTTT
CASSGGMGATTVRAQYF
>TRBV10-3|TRBJ2-3|NA|NA
TGTGCCATCAGTGAGTACAGGGATTCCGATACGCAGTATTTT
CAISEYRDSDTQYF
>TRBV5-8|TRBJ2-5|NA|few
TGTGCCAGCAGCTTGGGGGGCCGTACTGAAGAGACCCAGTACTTC
CASSLGGRTEETQYF
>TRBV24-1|TRBJ2-2|NA|once
TGTGCCACCCAAAGGGCGGGACAGAACACCGGGGAGCTGTTTTTT
CATQRAGQNTGELFF
>TRBV5-1|TRBJ2-3|NA|NA
TGCGCCAGCAGCTTGGGATCAGGGTATGCAGATACGCAGTATTTT
CASSLGSGYADTQYF
>TRBV7-9|TRBJ2-3|TRBD2|few
TGTGCCAGCAGCCGGGAGGAGGATACGCAGTATTTT
CASSREEDTQYF
>TRBV4-1|TRBJ2-2|NA|few
TGCGCCAGCAGCCAAGTCGCAGGGTTCCCCGGGGAGCTGTTTTTT
CASSQVAGFPGELFF
>TRBV5-1|TRBJ1-1|NA|many
TGCGCCAGCAGTTCGAGTGGCACTGAAGCTTTCTTT
CASSSSGTEAFF
>TRBV12-3/TRBV12-4|TRBJ2-3|NA|few
TGTGCCAGCAGTTTGACCCTTTCTAGGGCAGATACGCAGTATTTT
CASSLTLSRADTQYF
>TRBV18|TRBJ1-1|NA|NA
TGTGCCAGCTCACCGGAACCCTTTAACACTGAAGCTTTCTTT
CASSPEPFNTEAFF
>TRBV12-3/TRBV12-4|TRBJ2-3|TRBD2|NA
TGTGCCAGCAGCCCCGGGGCAGCGGGGGTCGCTCACACAGATACGCAGTATTTT
CASSPGAAGVAHTDTQYF
>TRBV9|TRBJ2-1|NA|NA
TGTGCCAGCAGCCTAAGCTCAGGGAACAATGAGCAGTTCTTC
CASSLSSGNNEQFF
>TRBV9|TRBJ2-3|NA|NA
TGTGCCAGCAGCGGCGGCTATGAGGGGCCCAAGTATTTT
CASSGGYEGPKYF
>TRBV5-1|TRBJ2-3|NA|NA
TGCGCCAGCAGCTTGGCCGTACAGCACACAGATACGCAGTATTTT
CASSLAVQHTDTQYF
>TRBV4-1|TRBJ1-1|NA|NA
TGCGCCAGCAGCCAAGTAGTCCAGATGAACACTGAAGCTTTCTTT
CASSQVVQMNTEAFF